This T cell receptor (beta chain) came from a study of circulating and synovial CD4+ cells in juvenile arthritis. Study observations and caveats: CPL versus bulk CD4 samples: T cell genome counts differed by at least an order of magnitude.

The CDR3 spans 15 residues. With V trimmed by 2 bases and J by 8 bases, 8 bases remained unmatched. Looked up from germline, CDR1 is LGHNA and CDR2 is YSLEER. Turning to this clone: The antigen is undetermined.

Assay used: immunoSEQ multiplex PCR; TCRdb lists only in-frame clones, some missing. The sample contains over 2,000 clones, 90% of which appear only once. Sequencing was carried out using HLA-DR+ CD4+ T cells from blood. The subset was: circulating pathogenic-like lymphocytes, sorted as HLA-DR+CD14-CD3+CD4+CD25low/- blood T cells. The TCR originated in a human donor with juvenile idiopathic arthritis. This chain uses TRBV4-3 with TRBJ1-4; 7 bases line up with TRBD1. The CDR3 DNA sequence: TGCGCCAGCAGCCAAAAGGGACAGCCATGGGAAAAACTGTTTTTT. Its translation is CASSQKGQPWEKLFF.